This T cell receptor (beta chain) comes out of a study of human T cells and chemical hapten exposure. This clonotype appeared many times. From the RACE reads, TCRdb called clonotypes with MiXCR, one entry per CDR3 protein. Found here are hundreds of thousands of distinct CDR3 sequences, roughly 6% of them singletons; the top ten hold around 6.1%. Time point given: patch test 2, 6 weeks after DPC sensitization. The treatment here: therapeutic diphenylcyclopropenone sensitization with weekly scalp DPC. Material: whole blood, obtained in connection with sensitization to the hapten diphenylcyclopropenone (DPC). This TCR derives from a woman aged 18-29 years with alopecia areata. Some clones in this sample may be carry-over from other donors' samples.

The CDR3 loop is CAISESNAGGGNSPLHF. In nucleotides, the CDR3 is TGTGCCATCAGTGAGTCGAATGCAGGGGGCGGTAATTCACCCCTCCACTTT. The V and J genes are TRBV10-3 and TRBJ1-6, with 8 bases identical to TRBD1. The CDR3 has 17 residues. The germline gives CDR1 ENHRY, CDR2 SYGVKD. V lost 0 bases to trimming and J lost 6 bases; unmatched junction nucleotides: 7.